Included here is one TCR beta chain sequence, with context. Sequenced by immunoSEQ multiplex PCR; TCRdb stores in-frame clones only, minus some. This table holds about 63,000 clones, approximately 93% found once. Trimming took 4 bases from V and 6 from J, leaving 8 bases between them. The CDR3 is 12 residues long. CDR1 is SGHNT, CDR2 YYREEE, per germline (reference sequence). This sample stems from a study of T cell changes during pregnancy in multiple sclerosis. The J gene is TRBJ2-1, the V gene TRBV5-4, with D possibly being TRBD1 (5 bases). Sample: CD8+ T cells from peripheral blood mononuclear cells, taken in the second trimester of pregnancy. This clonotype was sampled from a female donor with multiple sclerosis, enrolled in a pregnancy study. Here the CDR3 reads CASSQGVNEQFF. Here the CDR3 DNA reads TGTGCCAGCAGCCAAGGGGTCAATGAGCAGTTCTTC.